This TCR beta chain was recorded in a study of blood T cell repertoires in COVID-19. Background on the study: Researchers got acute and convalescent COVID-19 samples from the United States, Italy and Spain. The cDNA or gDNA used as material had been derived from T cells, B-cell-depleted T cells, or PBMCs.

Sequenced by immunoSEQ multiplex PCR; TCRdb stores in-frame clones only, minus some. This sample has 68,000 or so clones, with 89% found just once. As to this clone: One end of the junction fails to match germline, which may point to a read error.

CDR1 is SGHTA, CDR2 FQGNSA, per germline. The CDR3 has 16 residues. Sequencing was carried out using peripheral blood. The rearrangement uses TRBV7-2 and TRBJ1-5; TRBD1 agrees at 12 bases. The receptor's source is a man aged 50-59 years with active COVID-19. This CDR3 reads CASSQTGTGGNQPQHF. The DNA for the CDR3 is TGTGCCAGCAGCCAGACCGGGACAGGGGGCAACCAGCCCCAGCATTTT.